Here is one T cell receptor beta chain with its context. It lacks a known antigen. No per-base quality is available; no much larger clone lies one base away. Other DNA sequences in the sample encode the same CDR3. The immunoSEQ Assay was used to sequence TCR beta CDR3 regions from DNA. As for the original processing: To compute T cell density, TCR beta template counts were normalized to usable DNA, which was estimated by amplifying housekeeping genes. Richness was estimated with the preseqR package, extrapolating to 400,000 templates for PBMC samples and 120,000 templates for tissue samples. Clonality was defined as one minus Pielou's evenness. Differential abundance testing on productive amino-acid clonotypes, with a minimum total count of 5 and an alpha of 0.1, was used to identify tissue-enriched TCRs. The Jaccard Index and the Morisita Overlap Index were used to quantify repertoire overlap between compartments. TCR beta CDR3s were clustered by GLIPH together with public tetramer-defined viral CDR3s, and at least three viral sequences plus V-gene enrichment were required for viral motifs. Here the immuneACCESS table is served through TCRdb, limited to in-frame sequences with V and J called. Missing clones are a known gap in these copies; in checked studies unresolved V genes cover under half, and the rest lacks a known reason. That table furnishes V, J and clone size, whereas the DNA furnished D and trimming. The sample has 25,000 to 40,000 clones on record, 80% of them singletons. The biggest ten clones account for 15% to 20% of the sample.

The CDR1 and CDR2 encoded by the germline V gene are SGHAT and FQNNGV. After removal of 3 bases from V and 3 bases from J, the junction retains 5 bases not matched to a gene. The CDR3, from cysteine to phenylalanine, totals 15 residues. Left in the record is the CDR3 DNA by itself, 45 bases read in frame from the first base. This specimen comes from a study of T cells in localized non-small cell lung cancer (dated by TCRdb to 2020 to 2022). Study-wide context: T cell repertoires of about 230 early-stage NSCLC patients were analyzed, with tumors being compared against uninvolved tumor-adjacent lungs. The cohort comprised 200 to 300 treatment-naïve NSCLC patients with resected, localized lung tumors. A mean age of around 69 years was recorded for the NSCLC patients, of whom 120 to 150 were male and 107 were female.

At diagnosis, peripheral blood, uninvolved tumor-adjacent lung and tumor were collected and were preserved as a mix of fresh-frozen and FFPE material. Blood samples were analyzed as peripheral blood mononuclear cells for TCR repertoire profiling. The paper as a whole reports these results and caveats: Since the design was exploratory, TCR variables were selected using unadjusted p-values with no false-discovery rate correction. Multi-region tumor sequencing was not performed, so intratumor heterogeneity could not be excluded. Uninvolved tumor-adjacent lung showed the highest T cell clonality, higher than tumor, which suggests more focused antigenic responses in the uninvolved tumor-adjacent lung. Higher T cell density in blood was associated with longer overall survival, whereas higher clonality in adjacent lung was associated with shorter survival. A median of 57 of the top 100 tumor clones were detected in paired uninvolved adjacent lung, and some 30 of these tumor clones were also found among the top 100 clones of the paired uninvolved adjacent lung.

Rearrangement joined TRBV11-2 to TRBJ2-5; 9 central nucleotides agree with TRBD1. This specimen was peripheral blood, taken before any cancer treatment. The receptor comes from a male donor older than 55 with stage III squamous cell lung carcinoma. This receptor carries the CDR3 CASSFGQGREETQYF. DNA sequence: TGTGCCAGCAGCTTCGGACAGGGGCGTGAAGAGACCCAGTACTTC.